What follows are 21 T cell receptor beta chains derived from one specimen sequenced in a study of T cell repertoires in cytomegalovirus infection. TCRdb reprocessed the reads with MiXCR, giving one entry per CDR3 protein. The sample has some 97,000 distinct CDR3 sequences, 20% to 30% seen once. Sequencing was performed on CD8+ T cells from PBMCs. The receptor set was obtained from a human donor in good health (CMV status not recorded). Some clones in this sample may be carry-over from other donors' samples.

The chain uses TRBV2 and TRBJ1-6, with D hard to call. The length of the CDR3 is 14 residues. V was pared by 3 bases and J by 10 bases, with 13 bases between. Per germline, CDR1 SNHLY and CDR2 FYNNEI. The CDR3 reads CASSDSLEGSPLHF. CDR3 nucleotides: TGTGCCAGCAGTGACTCCCTCGAGGGCTCACCCCTCCACTTT.

This clonotype was seen only a few times. The rearrangement uses TRBV11-2 and TRBJ1-2; no firm D call. V lost 3 bases to trimming and J lost 4 bases, with 6 bases between them. This CDR3 is 12 amino acids long. Looked up from germline, CDR1 is SGHAT and CDR2 is FQNNGV. CDR3 bases: TGTGCCAGCAGCTTTAAGGTCTATGGCTACACCTTC. Encoded protein: CASSFKVYGYTF.

This clonotype was detected ten times or more. V and J are TRBV7-8 and TRBJ2-3; D is unclear. The CDR3 loop spans 15 amino acids. Trimming removed 5 bases at V and 0 bases at J, with 12 bases between. Germline V gene lookup returns CDR1 SGHVS and CDR2 FQNEAQ. The CDR3 loop is CASSPPRSSTDTQYF. The CDR3 coding sequence is TGTGCCAGCAGCCCGCCTCGAAGCAGCACAGATACGCAGTATTTT.

In its sample, this clonotype was seen many times. The CDR3 region is CASSVRPGTGELFF. The CDR3 DNA sequence: TGTGCCAGCAGCGTACGGCCGGGAACCGGGGAGCTGTTTTTT. The genes are TRBV7-2 and TRBJ2-2; D possibly corresponds to TRBD2 (5 bases). V was pared by 5 bases and J by 5 bases, with 12 bases between. Germline-derived CDR1 and CDR2 are SGHTA and FQGNSA. This CDR3 comprises 14 residues.

This clonotype was detected ten times or more. The chain has TRBV7-2 and TRBJ2-3; D remains ambiguous. Germline V gene data show CDR1 as SGHTA and CDR2 as FQGNSA. This CDR3 region has 14 residues. Between the trimmed V and J ends, which lost 5 bases and 1 base, there was a span of 10 bases. The CDR3 region is CASSPPSGTDTQYF. The CDR3 nucleotides are TGTGCCAGCAGCCCCCCCTCGGGCACAGATACGCAGTATTTT.

The rearrangement joins TRBV6-1 to TRBJ2-5; no definite D call. The CDR3 extends over 15 amino acids. Germline loops: CDR1 MNHNS, CDR2 SASEGT. The V end was cut by 5 bases, the J end by 1 base, with 14 bases between. Here the CDR3 DNA reads TGTGCCAGCAGTTCAAGCGCGCATATCCAAGAGACCCAGTACTTC. As protein: CASSSSAHIQETQYF.

The genes are TRBV7-9 and TRBJ2-7, with a possible D match to TRBD1 (5 bases). Germline V lookup: CDR1 SEHNR, CDR2 FQNEAQ (reference sequence). This CDR3 is 13 amino acids long. The germline V and J ends were trimmed by 0 bases and 7 bases, with 10 bases remaining between them. The chain's CDR3 is CASSLAPTEEQYF. The DNA for the CDR3 is TGTGCCAGCAGCTTAGCCCCGACAGAGGAGCAGTACTTC.

J is TRBJ2-3 and V is TRBV29-1, with D perhaps given as TRBD1 or TRBD2 (5 bases each). V lost 6 bases, J lost 6 bases, and 16 bases lay in between. The CDR3 is 13 residues long. Germline V gene lookup returns CDR1 SQVTM and CDR2 ANQGSEA. The CDR3 DNA reads as TGCAGCGTGGGCACGGGACGGAGGGATACGCAGTATTTT. It specifies CSVGTGRRDTQYF.

The J gene is TRBJ1-1, the V gene TRBV12-3 or TRBV12-4; unclear D gene. Trimming removed 7 bases from V and 1 base from J, with 7 bases in between. This CDR3 is built from 12 residues. CDR3 loop: CASTWANTEAFF. DNA for the CDR3: TGTGCCAGCACTTGGGCGAACACTGAAGCTTTCTTT.

The rearrangement links TRBV4-3 to TRBJ2-7; the D is unclear. Trimming shortened V by 0 bases and J by 7 bases, and 10 bases separated the two germline ends. This CDR3 contains 13 residues. From germline, CDR1 is LGHNA and CDR2 YSLEER. The CDR3 DNA follows: TGCGCCAGCAGCCAAGATCCGGGCTGGGAGCAGTACTTC. Protein: CASSQDPGWEQYF.

This clonotype was recorded many times. The rearrangement joins TRBV28 to TRBJ2-2, with TRBD1 matching over 9 bases. Unmatched junction bases numbered 8, after V lost 5 bases and J lost 7 bases. The length of the CDR3 is 15 residues. Germline values: CDR1 MDHEN, CDR2 SYDVKM. This CDR3 is CASSPPGQGNGELFF. The CDR3 DNA follows: TGTGCCAGCAGTCCTCCGGGACAGGGAAACGGGGAGCTGTTTTTT.

The chain links TRBV6-2 or TRBV6-3 to TRBJ2-1; D possibly corresponds to TRBD2 (5 bases). The germline V gene has CDR1 MNHEY and CDR2 SVGEGT. The CDR3 spans 12 residues. V was trimmed by 5 bases and J by 10 bases, leaving 12 bases between them. In DNA, the CDR3 is TGTGCCAGCAGTCATTACGGGAAGGAGCAGTTCTTC. Translated: CASSHYGKEQFF.

The chain recombines TRBV6-2 or TRBV6-3 with TRBJ1-5; 9 bases are a match to TRBD1. In germline, CDR1 is MNHEY, CDR2 SVGEGT. CDR3 length equals 15 residues. After removal of 5 bases from V and 3 bases from J, the junction contained 5 bases not matched to a gene. CDR3 coding DNA: TGTGCCAGCAGTATTCGGACAGGGGTCAATCAGCCCCAGCATTTT. Protein: CASSIRTGVNQPQHF.

The J gene is TRBJ2-5, the V gene TRBV20-1; possibly TRBD2 for D (5 bases). The CDR3 runs 13 residues. Trimming cost V 0 bases and J 0 bases, with 5 bases left between them. In germline, CDR1 is DFQATT, CDR2 SNEGSKA (reference sequence). In DNA, the CDR3 is TGCAGTGCTAGAGAGACTAACCAAGAGACCCAGTACTTC. Its translation: CSARETNQETQYF.

This clonotype was found a few times. The genes are TRBV6-2 or TRBV6-3 and TRBJ2-7; 10 positions match TRBD1. The ends lost 0 bases at V and 3 bases at J; junction bases unmatched: 5. Germline-derived CDR1 and CDR2 are MNHEY and SVGEGT. The CDR3 is 16 amino acids. The DNA for the CDR3 is TGTGCCAGCAGTTACTCATACCGGGACAGGGGCTACGAGCAGTACTTC. It is translated as CASSYSYRDRGYEQYF.

The chain employs TRBV5-1 and TRBJ2-7; 10 nucleotides align to TRBD2. Per the germline V gene, CDR1 is SGHRS and CDR2 is YFSETQ. V was clipped by 0 bases and J by 4 bases; unmatched bases: 10. The CDR3 has 17 residues. CDR3 loop: CASSLVPSGSVSYEQYF. The CDR3 region has the DNA TGCGCCAGCAGCTTGGTACCTAGCGGGAGTGTGTCGTACGAGCAGTACTTC.

This clonotype occurred many times. V and J are TRBV12-3 or TRBV12-4 and TRBJ1-1; D may be TRBD1 (6 bases). This CDR3 comprises 13 residues. With 5 bases removed from V and 4 bases from J, the gap between germline ends came to 11 bases. CDR3 bases: TGTGCCAGCAGTCAGGGGCTGGGCACTGAAGCTTTCTTT. It specifies CASSQGLGTEAFF.

At least ten counts were recorded for this clonotype. The chain combines TRBV7-9 with TRBJ1-6, with D maybe TRBD1 (5 bases). Trimming shortened V by 5 bases and J by 5 bases, and 13 bases separated the two germline ends. In germline, CDR1 is SEHNR, CDR2 FQNEAQ (reference sequence). The CDR3 spans 15 residues. As DNA, the CDR3 is TGTGCCAGCAGCCCCCCGGGACCGAATAATTCACCCCTCCACTTT. It yields the protein CASSPPGPNNSPLHF. The variable domain in full, with the rest retrieved from reference TRBV7-9 and TRBJ1-6, is DTGVSQNPRHKITKRGQNVTFRCDPISEHNRLYWYRQTLGQGPEFLTYFQNEAQLEKSRLLSDRFSAERPKGSFSTLEIQRTEQGDSAMYLCASSPPGPNNSPLHFGNGTRLTVT.

This CDR3 reads CASSQVPRVAGGANTGELFF. DNA for the CDR3: TGTGCCAGCAGCCAAGTCCCACGAGTAGCGGGGGGAGCGAACACCGGGGAGCTGTTTTTT. V gene TRBV14 combines with J gene TRBJ2-2, with TRBD2 matching over 10 bases. Per germline, CDR1 SGHDN and CDR2 FVKESK. Unmatched junction bases numbered 11, after V lost 1 base and J lost 0 bases. This CDR3 spans 20 amino acids.

This clonotype was counted at least ten times. The chain has TRBV27 and TRBJ2-7; 9 nucleotides align to TRBD1. Germline values: CDR1 MNHEY, CDR2 SMNVEV (reference sequence). The junction had 4 bases not matched to a gene; V was cut back by 2 bases and J by 2 bases. This CDR3 has 15 residues. Here the CDR3 reads CASSLDGTGTYEQYF. For the CDR3, the DNA is TGTGCCAGCAGTTTAGACGGGACAGGGACCTACGAGCAGTACTTC.

Concerning this clonotype: It may be a read error: a sequence one base away is much more abundant. The V call is TRBV7-2, the J call TRBJ2-7; 7 positions agree with TRBD2. Germline loops: CDR1 SGHTA, CDR2 FQGNSA. The CDR3 runs to 12 residues. The CDR3 is CVSGGRSYEQYF. The CDR3 coding sequence is TGTGTCAGCGGCGGGAGATCCTACGAGCAGTACTTC. Full variable domain (missing parts from reference TRBV7-2 and TRBJ2-7): GAGVSQSPSNKVTEKGKDVELRCDPISGHTALYWYRQSLGQGLEFLIYFQGNSAPDKSGLPSDRFSAERTGGSVSTLTIQRTQQEDSAVYLCVSGGRSYEQYFGPGTRLTVT.